A selection of T cell receptor beta chains follows, all from one sample in a study of blood T cell repertoires in COVID-19. Data came from immunoSEQ multiplex PCR; TCRdb stores just in-frame clones and leaves some out. There are about half a million clones in the sample; 70% to 90% occur only once, and approximately 3% lies in the top ten. Sequenced sample: peripheral blood. The receptors shown here come from a human donor in a cohort sampled during active COVID-19. Each CDR3 is given with its conserved first and last residue. D genes are given only for firm matches. The size entry is marked missing in some rows and otherwise reads once, few, many or a size class.

D gene | J gene | V gene | clone size | CDR3 DNA | CDR3 protein
TRBD1 | TRBJ1-6 | TRBV19 | few | TGTGCCAGTAGTTCCGCGGCAGGGGGCGAATCACCCCTCCACTTT | CASSSAAGGESPLHF
. | TRBJ2-2 | TRBV5-1 | . | TGCGCCAGCAGGGAGGCGCCTAACACCGGGGAGCTGTTTTTT | CASREAPNTGELFF
TRBD1 | TRBJ2-1 | TRBV28 | . | TGTGCCACTGTACTTCCGGGACAGGTCTACAATGAGCAGTTCTTC | CATVLPGQVYNEQFF
. | TRBJ2-5 | TRBV4-3 | . | TGCGCCAGCAGCCAGGAGATCCAAGAGACCCAGTACTTC | CASSQEIQETQYF
. | TRBJ2-2 | TRBV5-1 | . | TGCGCCAGCAGCCCAGGGGTGACCGGGGAGCTGTTTTTT | CASSPGVTGELFF
. | TRBJ1-2 | TRBV29-1 | . | TGCAGCGTTGACCCCGGGGAATGGAACTATGGCTACACCTTC | CSVDPGEWNYGYTF
TRBD1 | TRBJ1-2 | TRBV25-1 | . | TGTGCCAGCAGGAAGACAGGGGACCATGGCTACACCTTC | CASRKTGDHGYTF
TRBD2 | TRBJ2-1 | TRBV25-1 | . | TGTGCCAGCAGTGTTCGGGGGGGTACACCGAATGAGCAGTTCTTC | CASSVRGGTPNEQFF
. | TRBJ2-2 | TRBV11-2 | . | TGTGCCAGCACTTCGGGACAGAACACCGGGGAGCTGTTTTTT | CASTSGQNTGELFF
. | TRBJ1-1 | TRBV3-1/TRBV3-2 | . | TGTGCCAGCAGCCCCTGGGGGCACAACACTGAAGCTTTCTTT | CASSPWGHNTEAFF
. | TRBJ2-3 | TRBV6-5 | . | TGTGCCAGCATGAAGAGAGTAGCAGATACGCAGTATTTT | CASMKRVADTQYF
TRBD2 | TRBJ2-2 | TRBV30 | . | TGTGCCTGGAGAAGCGGGGCGAACACCGGGGAGCTGTTTTTT | CAWRSGANTGELFF
. | TRBJ1-4 | TRBV11-2 | . | TGTGCCAGCAGCTGGTCATCAGGGAGGCTGAATGAAAAACTGTTTTTT | CASSWSSGRLNEKLFF
TRBD1 | TRBJ2-7 | TRBV5-8 | . | TGTGCCAGCAGCTTGGGGACAGGGCGACTTGGGGAGCAGTACTTC | CASSLGTGRLGEQYF
TRBD1 | TRBJ2-2 | TRBV6-5 | . | TGTGCCAGCAAAAGGGACAGGTCGAACACCGGGGAGCTGTTTTTT | CASKRDRSNTGELFF
. | TRBJ1-6 | TRBV9 | . | TGTGCCAGCAGCGAGGACAGTGGTCGTTCACCCCTCCACTTT | CASSEDSGRSPLHF
. | TRBJ1-2 | TRBV27 | . | TGTGCCAGCAGCGATCTCGTAGGGGATGGCTACACCTTC | CASSDLVGDGYTF
. | TRBJ1-3 | TRBV10-3 | once | TGTGCCATCAGTGAGGCAGGGCCCGGAAACACCATATATTTT | CAISEAGPGNTIYF
TRBD2 | TRBJ2-1 | TRBV7-2 | . | TGTGCCAGCAGCTTAGCGCGCCGAGCGGGAGTTGAGCAGTTCTTC | CASSLARRAGVEQFF
TRBD2 | TRBJ2-7 | TRBV5-1 | . | TGCGCCAGCAGCTTGGCCCGGGCGGGGGAGGGCTACGAGCAGTACTTC | CASSLARAGEGYEQYF
TRBD1 | TRBJ2-6 | TRBV28 | . | TGTGCCAGCAGGCTGGACAGGGTTAGAGGGGCCAACGTCCTGACTTTC | CASRLDRVRGANVLTF
. | TRBJ1-1 | TRBV5-4 | once | TGTGCCAGCAGCGTTGGGACTGTCTCGAACACTGAAGCTTTCTTT | CASSVGTVSNTEAFF
TRBD2 | TRBJ2-2 | TRBV7-2 | . | TGTGCCAGCAGTCCGGGACTAGCGGGAGGACCGAACACCGGGGAGCTGTTTTTT | CASSPGLAGGPNTGELFF
TRBD1 | TRBJ2-7 | TRBV5-1 | . | TGCGCCAGCAGCCCACGTCAGGACAGGACCTACGAGCAGTACTTC | CASSPRQDRTYEQYF
. | TRBJ1-5 | TRBV10-3 | . | TGTGCCATCAGGGACTCCTATAGCAATCAGCCCCAGCATTTT | CAIRDSYSNQPQHF
TRBD2 | TRBJ2-2 | TRBV19 | . | TGTGCCACCCACCCGGGACTAGCGGGAGGGGAAAGGGCCGGGGAGCTGTTTTTT | CATHPGLAGGERAGELFF
. | TRBJ2-2 | TRBV6-2/TRBV6-3 | . | TGTGCCAGCAGTTACGTGGACTGGAACACCGGGGAGCTGTTTTTT | CASSYVDWNTGELFF
. | TRBJ2-1 | TRBV10-3 | few | TGTGCCATCCGGAGGGACTCCTACTACAATGAGCAGTTCTTC | CAIRRDSYYNEQFF